This T cell receptor beta chain derives from a study of T cell clones after liver transplantation (dated by TCRdb to 2018 to 2020). As for the study more broadly: Samples were obtained from ITN030ST, a randomized trial in which withdrawal of immunosuppression was attempted within 2 years of liver transplantation. After a pre-transplant mixed lymphocyte reaction, TCRbeta sequencing was used to pinpoint donor-reactive T cell clones, which were subsequently tracked in post-transplant blood. Third party-reactive TCRbeta sequences from pre-transplant MLRs were also identified as an antigen-independent comparator for donor-reactive sequences. Of the eight recipients, three were HCV-positive, while the remaining recipients had been transplanted for non-autoimmune, non-viral indications. Subjects received no induction therapy and standard immunosuppression until randomization at 12-24 months post-transplant. To count as tolerant, a recipient had to stay completely off immunosuppression for at least one year without liver enzymes climbing beyond twice the upper limit of normal. Blood samples were taken pre-transplant, pre-randomization before withdrawal, and post-randomization after full withdrawal or failed withdrawal. The study cohort included 8 liver transplant recipients, of whom 3 were classified as tolerant and 5 as non-tolerant.

V is pared back by 4 bases and J by 0 bases, with 16 bases lying between the germline termini. The CDR3 runs 17 residues from the cysteine to the phenylalanine. The read is trimmed to its CDR3 DNA, 51 bases read in frame from base 1. The germline V gene yields SGHNT for CDR1 and YENEEA for CDR2. Broader findings and caveats from the paper: When repertoire turnover was taken into account, detection of donor-reactive sequences was significantly reduced in 7 of 8 subjects for CD4 and in 8 of 8 subjects for CD8. A significant post-transplant decrease in circulating donor-reactive CD4 TCRbeta sequences was observed in most of the 8 subjects, irrespective of tolerance or HCV status. In a couple of subjects, low numbers of available donor cells limited the measurable donor-reactive repertoire. Since no allograft tissue specimens were available, donor-reactive T cells may have migrated into the graft instead of being deleted. Because of small, heterogeneous patient numbers and non-standardized post-transplant time points, the conclusions were only preliminary. A greater decline was seen for donor-reactive sequences than for third party-reactive sequences, suggesting partial antigen-specific deletion unrelated to withdrawal success.

Using immunoSEQ, frozen genomic DNA was subjected to high-throughput TCRbeta CDR3 sequencing, a process that included PCR amplification, mapping, bias correction and internal controls. In the authors' own workflow: Productive rearrangements were kept, and unique TCRbeta sequences were defined by CDR3 nucleotide sequence plus V and J gene. For classification of a sequence as donor-reactive, at least 5-fold expansion in CFSE-low cells relative to unstimulated pre-transplant cells and a frequency of at least 0.01% were required. Minimum frequency thresholds were set for each subject on the basis of the unstimulated sample with the lowest template count, so that a detection power of at least 90% was ensured. Jensen-Shannon divergence between the top 1000 TCRbeta sequences post- versus pre-transplant served as the measure of repertoire turnover. Two-sided Fisher's exact tests were used to test for changes in how often donor-reactive sequences were detected. TCRdb took over this immuneACCESS table, retaining in-frame rearrangements with V and J assigned. Such tables are incomplete; in checked studies, under half of the missing clones stem from an unresolved V gene, and the remainder is unexplained. Clone size and V and J calls were adopted from that table, with D and trimming inferred from the DNA. Here the sample has over 8,500 clones; 71% occur a single time. Roughly a quarter of the sample rests with the top ten.

Comment on this clone: What this receptor recognizes is not known. Base qualities are not at hand, and no much larger clone is one base apart.

Unstimulated PBMCs, after thawing, were stained for CD3, CD4 and CD8 and then FACS-sorted into CD3+CD4+ and CD3+CD8+ populations. All 8 studied subjects were randomized to immunosuppression withdrawal. The Qiagen DNeasy Blood and Tissue Kit was used for genomic DNA isolation. The input for sequencing was CD4+ T cells from blood, taken almost 33 months after liver transplant. This sequence was found in a human patient who received a liver transplant. Some T cells may derive from the graft donor when a transplant has been performed. The rearranged chain carries TRBV11-3 and TRBJ1-5; the D gene cannot be named for sure. The nucleotide sequence reads TGTGCCAGCAGCTCTCGTAGGACGTGGGGTAGCAATCAGCCCCAGCATTTT. Translated, it reads CASSSRRTWGSNQPQHF.